These 3 T cell receptor beta chains were all obtained from the same sample, sequenced in a study of PD-L1 blockade in urothelial cancer. Sequencing used immunoSEQ multiplex PCR; TCRdb keeps in-frame clones, though not all of them. This sample has 57,000 or so clones, with over 75% found just once. Material: PBMCs, obtained around atezolizumab (anti-PD-L1) treatment. These receptors originate from a man in his 70s with urothelial cancer.

Written as DNA, the CDR3 is TGTGCCAGCAGCTTCGCGGGACAGGGGGCCTACGAGCAGTACTTC. Its translation: CASSFAGQGAYEQYF. V gene TRBV7-6 combines with J gene TRBJ2-7, with TRBD1 matching 11 bases. CDR3 size: 15 residues. Germline V lookup: CDR1 SGHVS, CDR2 FNYEAQ. Losses at the gene ends were 3 bases for V and 2 bases for J; bases not matched to a gene: 3.

In this sample, this clone turned up a few times. This chain uses TRBV5-1 with TRBJ1-1; no clear D. CDR1 is SGHRS and CDR2 is YFSETQ in the germline V gene. The CDR3 contains 16 residues. Trimming left V 0 bases short and J 0 bases short, with 12 bases between. The CDR3 sequence: CASSLGSNSLNTEAFF. In nucleotides, the CDR3 is TGCGCCAGCAGCTTGGGTAGTAACAGCTTGAACACTGAAGCTTTCTTT.

The table lists this clone with a few counts. The CDR3 DNA is TGTGCCAGTAGTCCCTCCGGACAGTTGAACACTGAAGCTTTCTTT. Protein product: CASSPSGQLNTEAFF. This chain connects TRBV19 to TRBJ1-1, with D perhaps matching TRBD1 (6 bases). Trimming shortened V by 5 bases and J by 0 bases, and 13 bases separated the two germline ends. Germline CDR1 and CDR2: LNHDA and SQIVND (reference sequence). The CDR3 has 15 amino acids.